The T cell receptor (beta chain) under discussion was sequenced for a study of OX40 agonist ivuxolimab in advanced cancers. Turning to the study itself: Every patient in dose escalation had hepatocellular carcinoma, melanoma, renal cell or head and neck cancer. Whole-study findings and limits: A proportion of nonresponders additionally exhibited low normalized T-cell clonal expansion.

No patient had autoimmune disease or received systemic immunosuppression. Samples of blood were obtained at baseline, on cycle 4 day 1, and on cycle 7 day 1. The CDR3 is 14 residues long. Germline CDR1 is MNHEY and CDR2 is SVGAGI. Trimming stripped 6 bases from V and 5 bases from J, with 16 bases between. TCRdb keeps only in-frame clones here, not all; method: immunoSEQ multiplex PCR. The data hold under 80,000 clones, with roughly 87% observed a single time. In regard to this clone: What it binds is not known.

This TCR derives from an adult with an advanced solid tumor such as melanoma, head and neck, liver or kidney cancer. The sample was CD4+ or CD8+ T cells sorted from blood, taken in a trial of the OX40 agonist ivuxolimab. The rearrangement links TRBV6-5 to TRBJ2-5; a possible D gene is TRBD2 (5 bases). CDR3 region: CASRLGRETETQYF. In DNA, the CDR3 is TGTGCCAGCAGACTAGGACGGGAAACGGAGACCCAGTACTTC.